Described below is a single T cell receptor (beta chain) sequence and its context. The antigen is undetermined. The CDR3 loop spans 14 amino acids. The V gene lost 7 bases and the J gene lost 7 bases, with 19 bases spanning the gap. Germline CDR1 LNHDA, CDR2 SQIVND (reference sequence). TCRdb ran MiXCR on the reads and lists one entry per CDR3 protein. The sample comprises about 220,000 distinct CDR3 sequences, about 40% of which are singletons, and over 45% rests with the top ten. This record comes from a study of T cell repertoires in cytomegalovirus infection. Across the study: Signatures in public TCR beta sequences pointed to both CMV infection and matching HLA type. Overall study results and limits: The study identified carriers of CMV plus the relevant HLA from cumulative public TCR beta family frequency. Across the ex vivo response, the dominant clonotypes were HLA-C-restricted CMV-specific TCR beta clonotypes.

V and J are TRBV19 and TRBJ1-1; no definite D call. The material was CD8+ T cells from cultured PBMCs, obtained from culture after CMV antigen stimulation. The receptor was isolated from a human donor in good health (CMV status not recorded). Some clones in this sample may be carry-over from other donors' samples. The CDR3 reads CASTSTTHRVEAFF. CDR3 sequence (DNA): TGTGCCAGTACCTCTACGACACATCGAGTTGAAGCTTTCTTT.